The 23 T cell receptor beta chains presented below share a single source sample, sequenced in a study of cytomegalovirus exposure and HLA in healthy donors. PCR primers comprised 60 Vbeta and 13 Jbeta primers. Profiled with immunoSEQ multiplex PCR; TCRdb holds only in-frame clones, not every one. This table holds 110,000 or so clones, 67% found once. The sequenced sample consisted of PBMCs. All receptors come from a man between 18 and 35 years old in good health and CMV-seropositive.

The chain uses TRBV5-1 and TRBJ2-1, with D tentatively TRBD2 (5 bases). Germline assignment: CDR1 SGHRS and CDR2 YFSETQ. This CDR3 is built from 12 residues. The ends were cut back, 2 bases at V and 7 bases at J, with 7 bases in the middle. The CDR3 here is CASSFRDNEQFF. CDR3 bases: TGCGCCAGCAGCTTCCGGGATAATGAGCAGTTCTTC.

V is TRBV6-4 and J is TRBJ2-3, with D unclear. This CDR3 contains 13 residues. From germline, CDR1 is MRHNA and CDR2 SNTAGT. V was pared by 2 bases and J by 1 base, with 4 bases between. CDR3 loop: CASSDRGTDTQYF. The DNA for the CDR3 is TGTGCCAGCAGTGACCGAGGCACAGATACGCAGTATTTT.

The chain links TRBV28 to TRBJ1-2; no clear D gene. Trimming cost V 9 bases and J 7 bases, with 27 bases left between them. CDR1 is MDHEN, CDR2 SYDVKM, per germline. This CDR3 comprises 16 residues. Written as DNA, the CDR3 is TGTGCCAGTCACCCGGTCATGGTCTCCTTGGAGGCTGGCTACACCTTC. This codes for CASHPVMVSLEAGYTF.

This chain uses TRBV9 with TRBJ2-5; TRBD2 agrees at 9 bases. CDR1 SGDLS and CDR2 YYNGEE come from the germline V gene. The CDR3 spans 17 residues. With V trimmed by 3 bases and J by 3 bases, 12 bases remained unmatched. CDR3 residues: CASSASRRGGREETQYF. The CDR3 DNA reads TGTGCCAGCAGCGCCTCTAGGCGGGGGGGCCGAGAAGAGACCCAGTACTTC.

The chain has TRBV15 and TRBJ2-3, with D possibly matching TRBD2 (6 bases). Germline assignment: CDR1 LNHNV and CDR2 YYDKDF (reference sequence). Trimming shortened V by 2 bases and J by 2 bases, and 14 bases separated the two germline ends. The CDR3 totals 16 residues. CDR3 protein: CATSRSPGLVTDTQYF. In nucleotides, the CDR3 is TGTGCCACCAGCAGATCACCGGGACTCGTCACAGATACGCAGTATTTT.

The chain has TRBV7-2 and TRBJ2-3; no definite D call. The CDR3 contains 13 residues. Trimming removed 4 bases from V and 5 bases from J, with 10 bases in between. Germline V lookup: CDR1 SGHTA, CDR2 FQGNSA. The CDR3 DNA follows: TGTGCCAGCAGCTCCACCTGGAGAGATACGCAGTATTTT. Translated: CASSSTWRDTQYF.

This chain uses TRBV5-1 with TRBJ2-1, with 7 bases fitting TRBD2. Germline V gene lookup returns CDR1 SGHRS and CDR2 YFSETQ. The CDR3 runs to 17 residues. V was pared by 7 bases and J by 5 bases, with 18 bases of the junction left unmatched. CDR3 loop: CASQREGKMALDNEQFF. The CDR3 bases are TGCGCCAGCCAGAGGGAGGGGAAGATGGCCTTGGACAATGAGCAGTTCTTC.

The rearrangement links TRBV28 to TRBJ2-7; perhaps TRBD2 as D (5 bases). The germline V gene encodes CDR1 MDHEN and CDR2 SYDVKM. This CDR3 contains 14 residues. Trimming took off 5 bases at V and 6 bases at J, with 17 bases between the two ends. The CDR3 loop is CASSPGGLGSEQYV. The CDR3 DNA follows: TGTGCCAGCAGTCCCGGAGGACTGGGGTCCGAGCAGTACGTC.

The chain links TRBV7-4 to TRBJ1-4, with a tentative D call TRBD1 (5 bases). CDR1 SGHVT and CDR2 SQSDAQ come from the germline V gene. Trimming pared 7 bases from V and 8 bases from J, leaving 23 bases between. CDR3 length: 16 residues. The CDR3 here is CASTILGQERKEKLFF. CDR3 DNA: TGTGCCAGCACCATTCTGGGGCAGGAACGAAAGGAAAAACTGTTTTTT.

DNA of the CDR3: TGCGCCAGCAGTGAGAACAGGGTTGGGGAGCTGTTTTTT. This translates into CASSENRVGELFF. The chain couples TRBV10-1 to TRBJ2-2; D might be TRBD1 (6 bases). The CDR3 has 13 amino acids. Between the trimmed V and J ends, which lost 2 bases and 8 bases, there was a span of 9 bases. CDR1 is WNHNN, CDR2 SYGVQD, per germline (reference sequence).

This clone has just a few counts. The gene calls are TRBV6-4 and TRBJ2-2; 7 bases align to TRBD2. The CDR3 spans 15 residues. Unmatched junction bases numbered 7, after V lost 4 bases and J lost 5 bases. Germline V gene sequence: CDR1 MRHNA, CDR2 SNTAGT. The CDR3 sequence: CASSAAGTKTGELFF. DNA of the CDR3: TGTGCCAGCAGTGCCGCCGGGACTAAAACCGGGGAGCTGTTTTTT.

V usage is TRBV2 and J usage is TRBJ2-2; TRBD1 might be the D (5 bases). There are 14 residues in the CDR3. Trimming left V 6 bases short and J 7 bases short, with 15 bases between. CDR1 is SNHLY, CDR2 FYNNEI, per germline. CDR3 nucleotide sequence: TGTGCCAGCAGGATTGGGGCGGCTCACGGGGAGCTGTTTTTT. This codes for CASRIGAAHGELFF.

The gene calls are TRBV5-1 and TRBJ2-7; TRBD1 aligns across 11 bases. After removal of 1 base from V and 3 bases from J, the junction contained 6 bases not matched to a gene. From germline, CDR1 is SGHRS and CDR2 YFSETQ. The CDR3 spans 16 residues. CDR3: CASSLIVGQGGYEQYF. The CDR3 region has the DNA TGCGCCAGCAGCTTGATTGTGGGACAGGGGGGCTACGAGCAGTACTTC.

The chain couples TRBV6-5 to TRBJ1-1, with a weak D call TRBD1 (5 bases). The ends were cut back, 2 bases at V and 7 bases at J, with 17 bases in the middle. From germline, CDR1 is MNHEY and CDR2 SVGAGI. The CDR3 spans 15 residues. For the CDR3, the DNA is TGTGCCAGCAGTTACCCCCCGGGGGAAAGGGGTGAAGCTTTCTTT. Its protein is CASSYPPGERGEAFF.

This clone was seen a single time. The chain's CDR3 is CAWSMGSSYEQYF. CDR3 DNA sequence: TGTGCCTGGAGTATGGGCAGTTCCTACGAGCAGTACTTC. The rearrangement joins TRBV30 to TRBJ2-7; D unclear. In germline, CDR1 is GTSNPN, CDR2 SVGIG (reference sequence). V shed 2 bases and J shed 1 base, with 9 bases lying between them. The CDR3 covers 13 residues.

In DNA form, the CDR3 reads TGTGCCAGTTCAGGGTTGTTCACCGGGGAGCTGTTTTTT. This codes for CASSGLFTGELFF. This chain connects TRBV9 to TRBJ2-2; a weak D match, TRBD1 (5 bases). CDR1 SGDLS and CDR2 YYNGEE come from the germline V gene. V lost 8 bases, J lost 4 bases, and 12 bases lay in between. The CDR3 runs 13 residues.

The CDR3 loop is CASSHPSTGSEAFF. CDR3 nucleotide sequence: TGCGCCAGCAGCCACCCCTCGACAGGATCTGAAGCTTTCTTT. The chain is built from TRBV4-1 and TRBJ1-1, with D tentatively TRBD1 (6 bases). V shed 3 bases and J shed 6 bases, with 14 bases lying between them. CDR3 length equals 14 residues. From germline, CDR1 is MGHRA and CDR2 YSYEKL.

The V gene is TRBV4-1, the J gene TRBJ2-7, with a possible D match to TRBD1 (5 bases). V lost 4 bases and J 2 bases, leaving 12 bases between the germline ends. CDR1 and CDR2 from the germline V gene are MGHRA and YSYEKL. This CDR3 has 14 amino acids. The CDR3 nucleotides read TGCGCCAGCAGCCGAGACGACAGAACCTACGAGCAGTACTTC. Its protein product is CASSRDDRTYEQYF.

The CDR3 is CASSRDRSVSQPQHF. As DNA, the CDR3 is TGTGCCAGTAGTAGGGACAGGTCTGTCAGTCAGCCCCAGCATTTT. This chain joins TRBV19 and TRBJ1-5; 8 bases line up with TRBD1. The CDR3 contains 15 residues. The V gene end was trimmed by 4 bases and the J gene end by 6 bases; junction bases not matched to a gene: 8. Germline V CDR1 and CDR2: LNHDA, SQIVND (reference sequence).

The CDR3 coding sequence is TGTGCCATCAGTGAGGGCCGCGGCTTTGACACAGATACGCAGTATTTT. Residues: CAISEGRGFDTDTQYF. The chain uses TRBV10-3 and TRBJ2-3; D gene uncertain. V was trimmed by 2 bases and J by 2 bases, leaving 14 bases between them. This CDR3 region has 16 residues. Germline V gives CDR1 ENHRY, CDR2 SYGVKD.

The chain uses TRBV28 and TRBJ1-2, with 7 nucleotides matching TRBD1. The CDR3 has 16 residues. CDR1 is MDHEN and CDR2 is SYDVKM in the germline V gene. With 6 bases clipped from V and 4 bases from J, the junction kept 14 bases outside the gene matches. The CDR3, as DNA: TGTGCCAGCAGGCGTAACGCCGTGACAGGGACCTATGGCTACACCTTC. It translates to CASRRNAVTGTYGYTF.

This clone was seen a few times. The chain recombines TRBV9 with TRBJ1-2; 7 bases agree with TRBD1. Losses at the gene ends were 0 bases for V and 2 bases for J; bases not matched to a gene: 4. Per germline, CDR1 SGDLS and CDR2 YYNGEE. CDR3 length: 15 residues. The CDR3 DNA reads TGTGCCAGCAGCGTAGGAGCAGGGGGGAACTATGGCTACACCTTC. It is translated as CASSVGAGGNYGYTF.

Comment on this clone: Other DNA sequences in this sample translate to the same CDR3. The chain employs TRBV30 and TRBJ1-4, with a weak D call TRBD1 (6 bases). The CDR3 loop spans 15 amino acids. Trimming shortened V by 2 bases and J by 0 bases, and 10 bases separated the two germline ends. Germline V gene data show CDR1 as GTSNPN and CDR2 as SVGIG (reference sequence). The DNA for the CDR3 is TGTGCCTGGAGTAGAACAGGGCCAACTAATGAAAAACTGTTTTTT. It translates to CAWSRTGPTNEKLFF.